The 9 T cell receptor beta chains reported below all come from one sample, sequenced in a study of cytomegalovirus exposure and HLA in healthy donors. PCR employed 60 Vbeta and 13 Jbeta primers. Sequenced by immunoSEQ multiplex PCR; TCRdb stores in-frame clones only, minus some. The sample lists 40,000 or so clones, almost 70% seen once, with approximately 4% in the top ten. Sample: PBMCs. These receptors were obtained from a man in his forties or fifties in good health and CMV-seronegative.

V and J are TRBV5-6 and TRBJ1-2; tentative D call: TRBD1 (6 bases). The V gene's germline CDR1 is SGHDT and CDR2 YYEEEE. V was trimmed by 4 bases and J by 8 bases, leaving 18 bases between them. This CDR3 has 14 residues. The CDR3 is CASSVGTTIKGYTF. The CDR3 DNA reads TGTGCCAGCAGCGTCGGGACAACGATCAAGGGCTACACCTTC.

The V and J genes are TRBV29-1 and TRBJ2-3; 8 bases are shared with TRBD2. The germline V gene encodes CDR1 SQVTM and CDR2 ANQGSEA. This CDR3 spans 16 amino acids. V lost 8 bases to trimming and J lost 0 bases; unmatched junction nucleotides: 13. CDR3 sequence (DNA): TGCAGCCCCCCCGAGACTAGCGAAACTAGCACAGATACGCAGTATTTT. Translated: CSPPETSETSTDTQYF.

The chain employs TRBV7-6 and TRBJ2-2, with 8 bases fitting TRBD1. Germline values: CDR1 SGHVS, CDR2 FNYEAQ. This CDR3 region has 15 residues. V trimming: 1 base; J trimming: 4 bases; junction bases outside the gene matches: 2. CDR3 loop: CASSLGTGSTGELFF. The CDR3, as DNA: TGTGCCAGCAGCTTAGGGACAGGGAGCACCGGGGAGCTGTTTTTT. The entire variable domain, with the rest obtained from reference TRBV7-6 and TRBJ2-2, is as follows: GAGVSQSPRYKVTKRGQDVALRCDPISGHVSLYWYRQALGQGPEFLTYFNYEAQQDKSGLPNDRFSAERPEGSISTLTIQRTEQRDSAMYRCASSLGTGSTGELFFGEGSRLTVL.

V gene TRBV19 combines with J gene TRBJ1-4; maybe TRBD1 (5 bases). Trimming cost V 9 bases and J 4 bases, with 15 bases left between them. CDR3 size: 14 residues. Germline assignment: CDR1 LNHDA and CDR2 SQIVND (reference sequence). CDR3 bases: TGTGCCAGCAGGGCCGGAAACCTTAATGAAAAACTGTTTTTT. Translation gives CASRAGNLNEKLFF.

V usage is TRBV6-6 and J usage is TRBJ2-7, with D hard to call. Germline CDR1 MNHNY, CDR2 SVGAGI (reference sequence). There are 12 residues in the CDR3. V lost 4 bases and J lost 4, with 8 bases in between. The CDR3 coding sequence is TGTGCCAGCAGTTGGGCTTCTTACGAGCAGTACTTC. Translation gives CASSWASYEQYF.

The chain joins TRBV6-1 to TRBJ2-3; TRBD2 matches at 9 bases. This CDR3 is built from 15 residues. V dropped 11 bases and J dropped 2; count of bases not matched to a gene: 11. Germline CDR1 is MNHNS and CDR2 is SASEGT. This CDR3 is CAALAGSGVTDTQYF. The DNA of the CDR3 is TGTGCCGCCCTAGCGGGGAGTGGGGTCACAGATACGCAGTATTTT.

This chain connects TRBV6-1 to TRBJ2-7; no firm D call. This CDR3 is built from 12 residues. Trimming cost V 4 bases and J 3 bases, with 7 bases left between them. Germline loops: CDR1 MNHNS, CDR2 SASEGT. The DNA for the CDR3 is TGTGCCAGCAGTGGGCTCCTCTACGAGCAGTACTTC. Amino acid sequence: CASSGLLYEQYF.

This clone appeared once. The CDR3 reads CATSRGTGVTYEQYF. DNA for the CDR3: TGTGCCACCAGCAGAGGGACAGGGGTGACCTACGAGCAGTACTTC. V and J are TRBV15 and TRBJ2-7, with 9 bases matching TRBD1. The CDR3 sequence is 15 residues long. V was pared by 1 base and J by 2 bases, with 3 bases of the junction left unmatched. Germline V lookup: CDR1 LNHNV, CDR2 YYDKDF (reference sequence).

This clone was counted only a few times. The V and J genes are TRBV6-1 and TRBJ2-1; 7 positions agree with TRBD1. Germline loops: CDR1 MNHNS, CDR2 SASEGT. With 3 bases clipped from V and 4 bases from J, the junction kept 6 bases outside the gene matches. The CDR3 spans 15 residues. The CDR3 loop reads CASSETGYLYNEQFF. The CDR3 DNA reads as TGTGCCAGCAGTGAGACAGGGTACCTTTACAATGAGCAGTTCTTC.